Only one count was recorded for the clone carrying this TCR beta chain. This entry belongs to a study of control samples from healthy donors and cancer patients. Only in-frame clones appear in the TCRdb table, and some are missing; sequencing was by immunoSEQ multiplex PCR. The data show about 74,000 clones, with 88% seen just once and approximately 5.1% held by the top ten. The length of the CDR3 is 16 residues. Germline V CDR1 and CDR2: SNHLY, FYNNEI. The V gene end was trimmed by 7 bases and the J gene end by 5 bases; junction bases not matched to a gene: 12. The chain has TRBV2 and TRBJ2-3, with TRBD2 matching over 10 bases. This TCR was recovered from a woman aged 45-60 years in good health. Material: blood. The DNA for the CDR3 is TGTGCCAGCACCTCAGGGGTTACTAGCGGGGTAGATACGCAGTATTTT. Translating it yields CASTSGVTSGVDTQYF.